This is a list of T cell receptor beta chains from one sample in a study of blood T cells in healthy people across ages. TCRdb re-called the 5' RACE reads with MiXCR, one entry per CDR3 protein. The sample yields 700,000 or so distinct CDR3 sequences, around two fifths seen once. Sequences were obtained from blood. The receptors derive from a man at least 80 years old in good health. Each CDR3 is given with its conserved first and last residue. The D gene is left open where the match is weak. Clone size is not always given. Where it is, it says once, few, many or a class for expanded clones.

j_call d_call clone_size v_call cdr3_aa cdr3_nt
TRBJ1-2 . . TRBV6-6 CASSYPKGTTYGYTF TGTGCCAGCAGTTACCCGAAAGGGACGACCTATGGCTACACCTTC
TRBJ2-4 . many TRBV10-3 CAIPDLAKNIQYF TGTGCCATCCCGGACCTCGCCAAAAACATTCAGTACTTC
TRBJ2-7 . . TRBV29-1 CSVENMYEQYF TGCAGCGTTGAAAACATGTACGAGCAGTACTTC
TRBJ2-3 . . TRBV6-6 CASNSLLNTDTQYF TGTGCCAGCAACTCTCTACTTAACACAGATACGCAGTATTTT
TRBJ2-7 TRBD2 . TRBV6-2/TRBV6-3 CASREIAGVIEQYF TGTGCCAGCAGAGAAATAGCGGGAGTGATCGAGCAGTACTTC
TRBJ1-4 . . TRBV6-2/TRBV6-3 CASKRAGGTKLFF TGTGCCAGCAAGAGGGCCGGGGGAACCAAACTGTTTTTT
TRBJ1-4 . . TRBV4-1 CASSQGIRGNEKLFF TGCGCCAGCAGCCAAGGTATACGAGGAAATGAAAAACTGTTTTTT
TRBJ1-1 . few TRBV28 CASTLGLLGGTEAFF TGTGCCAGCACGCTGGGACTCCTTGGCGGCACTGAAGCTTTCTTT
TRBJ2-7 . . TRBV20-1 CSARERTYSSYEQYF TGCAGTGCTAGAGAGAGGACCTACAGCTCCTACGAGCAGTACTTC
TRBJ2-1 . once TRBV12-3/TRBV12-4 CASSFALSDGDLRMQFF TGTGCCAGCAGTTTCGCCTTATCCGACGGGGATCTGAGGATGCAGTTCTTC
TRBJ2-5 TRBD2 few TRBV7-2 CASSLGPTSGNNEQYF TGTGCCAGCAGCTTAGGTCCCACTAGCGGCAATAATGAGCAGTACTTC
TRBJ2-5 . . TRBV10-3 CAISERGDVGETQYF TGTGCCATCAGTGAGAGGGGGGACGTGGGAGAGACCCAGTACTTC
TRBJ2-7 . . TRBV6-2/TRBV6-3 CASSFEGRSYGSYEQYF TGTGCCAGCAGTTTCGAGGGGAGGAGTTATGGATCCTACGAGCAGTACTTC
TRBJ1-4 . few TRBV7-2 CASSEGDGNEKLFF TGTGCCAGCAGTGAGGGGGACGGTAATGAAAAACTGTTTTTT
TRBJ2-7 TRBD2 many TRBV12-3/TRBV12-4 CASSMGLAGGYEQYF TGTGCCAGCAGTATGGGGCTAGCGGGAGGTTACGAGCAGTACTTC
TRBJ2-2 . . TRBV6-6 CASSYSKAGELFF TGTGCCAGCAGTTACTCGAAGGCCGGGGAGCTGTTTTTT
TRBJ2-3 . . TRBV4-2 CASSQTGGGTDTQYF TGTGCCAGCAGCCAGACCGGCGGAGGCACAGATACGCAGTATTTT
TRBJ2-1 TRBD1 few TRBV19 CASSMGQEGNEQFF TGTGCCAGTAGTATGGGACAGGAAGGGAATGAGCAGTTCTTC
TRBJ2-1 TRBD1 many TRBV7-2 CASGQGLMVNEQFF TGTGCCAGTGGACAGGGATTAATGGTCAATGAGCAGTTCTTC
TRBJ2-5 . many TRBV7-2 CASSLGAQETQYF TGTGCCAGCAGCCTAGGGGCACAGGAGACCCAGTACTTC
TRBJ2-1 TRBD2 . TRBV6-5 CASSFLAGEANEQFF TGTGCCAGCAGTTTTCTAGCGGGAGAGGCAAATGAGCAGTTCTTC
TRBJ1-2 TRBD1 . TRBV30 CAWRAGTGTSQIYGYTF TGTGCCTGGAGGGCCGGGACAGGAACCTCCCAAATCTATGGCTACACCTTC
TRBJ2-1 . . TRBV10-2 CASRPPSYNEQFF TGCGCCAGCAGGCCCCCTTCCTACAATGAGCAGTTCTTC
TRBJ2-1 TRBD2 . TRBV6-5 CASSYSLAGGDNEQFF TGTGCCAGCAGTTACTCGTTGGCGGGAGGGGACAATGAGCAGTTCTTC
TRBJ1-6 . . TRBV6-1 CASSTDLVGYNSPLHF TGTGCCAGCAGTACGGATCTTGTGGGATATAATTCACCCCTCCACTTT
TRBJ2-3 TRBD2 . TRBV4-1 CASSQDPRGGTDTQYF TGCGCCAGCAGCCAAGATCCCCGGGGGGGCACAGATACGCAGTATTTT
TRBJ2-2 TRBD1 . TRBV3-1 CASSAYRGNTGELFF TGTGCCAGCAGCGCGTACAGGGGCAACACCGGGGAGCTGTTTTTT
TRBJ2-5 TRBD1 . TRBV20-1 CSARKSPRGLGETQYF TGCAGTGCTAGAAAGTCCCCCAGGGGGCTCGGGGAGACCCAGTACTTC
TRBJ2-1 TRBD2 once TRBV20-1 CSVPPPGLLNEQFF TGCAGTGTCCCACCACCGGGACTACTAAATGAGCAGTTCTTC
TRBJ1-2 . . TRBV7-2 CASSSQQGYGYTF TGTGCCAGCAGCTCCCAACAGGGCTATGGCTACACCTTC
TRBJ2-1 . few TRBV4-3 CASSQDRYQQFF TGCGCCAGCAGCCAAGACCGGTATCAGCAGTTCTTC
TRBJ1-1 TRBD1 . TRBV20-1 CSASTGVRTEAFF TGCAGTGCTAGCACAGGGGTCCGCACTGAAGCTTTCTTT
TRBJ1-1 . . TRBV6-1 CASSGGLGAGNTEAFF TGTGCCAGCAGTGGGGGATTAGGGGCGGGGAACACTGAAGCTTTCTTT
TRBJ2-5 TRBD2 few TRBV4-2 CASSQLRTSGEETQYF TGTGCCAGCAGCCAATTGCGGACTAGCGGGGAAGAGACCCAGTACTTC
TRBJ2-7 . . TRBV4-2 CASSRHLTTNRYNEQYF TGTGCCAGCAGCCGCCATCTGACCACAAACCGCTACAATGAGCAGTACTTC
TRBJ2-1 TRBD2 . TRBV7-9 CASSLGALAGGVNEQFF TGTGCCAGCAGCTTAGGAGCCCTAGCGGGGGGTGTCAATGAGCAGTTCTTC
TRBJ1-2 TRBD1 few TRBV6-2/TRBV6-3 CASSRQGAEGYTF TGTGCCAGCAGTCGACAGGGGGCTGAAGGCTACACCTTC
TRBJ2-6 . once TRBV11-2 CASSFEGLSSGANVLTF TGTGCCAGCAGCTTTGAGGGGTTGAGCTCTGGGGCCAACGTCCTGACTTTC